One T cell receptor beta chain is described in this entry. Its target is not known. The data originate from a study of cytomegalovirus exposure and HLA in healthy donors. Data came from immunoSEQ multiplex PCR; TCRdb stores just in-frame clones and leaves some out. The sample yields roughly 220,000 clones, just over 90% seen once. Study-wide findings and caveats: Three CMV-associated chains proved CMV antigen-specific in vitro.

CDR1 SGHRS and CDR2 YFSETQ come from the germline V gene. V shed 2 bases and J 5 bases; nucleotides not matched to a gene: 15. The CDR3 has 18 amino acids. Sequenced sample: PBMCs. This clonotype was sampled from a woman between 18 and 30 years old in good health and CMV-seronegative. This sequence joins TRBV5-1 and TRBJ2-3, with TRBD2 matching over 9 bases. The CDR3 loop is CASSFTLRGRGLVDTQYF. DNA of the CDR3: TGCGCCAGCAGCTTCACCCTCCGCGGGAGGGGTCTTGTAGATACGCAGTATTTT.